Only a few counts were recorded for the clone carrying this TCR beta chain. Its antigen remains unidentified. This sample is drawn from a study of beta chain features in type 1 diabetes. Study-wide results and caveats: TCRB CDR3s were moderately but significantly shorter in Type 1 diabetes patients in all four CD4+ subsets.

This CDR3 contains 13 residues. Looked up from germline, CDR1 is SQVTM and CDR2 is ANQGSEA. Trimming at V came to 5 bases and at J to 3 bases, leaving 5 bases not matched to a gene. Using CD45RO/CCR7/CD25/CD127/CD95/CD27, CD4+ naive, central memory, regulatory and stem cell-like memory cells were sorted. Purities in excess of 98% were seen in all sorted populations. Expressed TCRB transcripts were sequenced after all isolated RNA was converted to cDNA. The method was immunoSEQ multiplex PCR; TCRdb's version includes in-frame clones alone and lacks a portion of them. The data show around 100,000 clones, 25% to 35% seen once.

Sequences were obtained from central memory CD4+ T cells from blood. The V call is TRBV29-1, the J call TRBJ1-1; 8 bases agree with TRBD1. The receptor was isolated from a young woman with type 1 diabetes. The chain's CDR3 is CSVKDRVHTEAFF. The CDR3 DNA reads as TGCAGCGTTAAGGACAGGGTTCACACTGAAGCTTTCTTT.